The T cell receptor beta chain under discussion was sequenced for a study of blood T cell repertoires in COVID-19. About the study: Samples representing acute and convalescent COVID-19 were sourced from the United States, Italy and Spain. Nucleic acid was either cDNA or gDNA, and it came from T cells, B-cell-depleted T cells, or PBMCs.

As originally analysed: Scientists estimated how many nucleated cells there were by amplifying reference gene primers. Profiled with immunoSEQ multiplex PCR; TCRdb holds only in-frame clones, not every one. V and J calls and clone size are those listed in that table; D and trimming were worked out from the DNA. The repertoire has about 160,000 clones, 81% of them found once; the top ten carry more than 9.5%. The sequence came from a man between 60 and 75 years old with active or convalescent COVID-19. The sample was peripheral blood.

CDR3 protein: CASSYAASGLHEQFF. CDR3 nucleotides: TGTGCCAGCAGTTACGCGGCTAGCGGCTTGCATGAGCAGTTCTTC. The rearrangement joins TRBV6-2 or TRBV6-3 to TRBJ2-1, with 7 positions matching TRBD2. The CDR3 length is 15 residues. V trimming: 2 bases; J trimming: 8 bases; junction bases outside the gene matches: 9. Germline V lookup: CDR1 MNHEY, CDR2 SVGEGT.